These 28 T cell receptor beta chains were all obtained from the same sample, sequenced in a study of blood T cell repertoires in COVID-19. The table came from immunoSEQ multiplex PCR; TCRdb's copy has only in-frame clones and leaves some out. This table holds some 55,000 clones, 60% to 80% found once. The sample consisted of peripheral blood. These TCRs come from a man in his 70s with active or convalescent COVID-19.

The V gene is TRBV12-3 or TRBV12-4, the J gene TRBJ1-2, with D unresolved. The V end lost 4 bases, the J end lost 1 base, and 7 bases lay between the germline ends. CDR3 length equals 13 residues. CDR3 residues: CASSWLVNYGYTF. The CDR3 nucleotides are TGTGCCAGCAGTTGGTTAGTTAACTATGGCTACACCTTC.

This chain joins TRBV28 and TRBJ1-6, with 9 positions matching TRBD1. The V and J ends lost 5 bases and 11 bases, in that order; junction bases with no gene match: 10. CDR3 length: 15 amino acids. From germline, CDR1 is MDHEN and CDR2 SYDVKM. The CDR3 sequence is CASSPDRGSEPPLHF. The CDR3 bases are TGTGCCAGCAGTCCGGACAGGGGCTCGGAGCCACCCCTCCACTTT.

This chain connects TRBV15 to TRBJ2-1, with 9 bases identical to TRBD1. Losses at the gene ends were 1 base for V and 6 bases for J; bases not matched to a gene: 4. CDR1 and CDR2 (germline): LNHNV, YYDKDF (reference sequence). This CDR3 is 15 amino acids long. In DNA, the CDR3 is TGTGCCACCAGCAGAGGTGACAGGGGGAGCAATGAGCAGTTCTTC. This gives the protein CATSRGDRGSNEQFF.

This clone was seen only once. The rearrangement joins TRBV24-1 to TRBJ2-1; TRBD2 matches 8 bases. Per germline, CDR1 KGHDR and CDR2 SFDVKD. This CDR3 has 17 residues. V lost 0 bases and J lost 3; bases outside the gene matches: 6. The CDR3 protein is CATSDLSASGRYNEQFF. In DNA form, the CDR3 reads TGTGCCACCAGTGATTTGTCGGCTAGCGGGCGCTACAATGAGCAGTTCTTC.

This clone was detected once. This CDR3 reads CASSLETLDTQYF. The DNA of the CDR3 is TGCGCCAGCAGCTTGGAGACATTAGATACGCAGTATTTT. This chain links TRBV5-1 with TRBJ2-3; unclear D gene. The CDR3 has 13 residues. V lost 0 bases, J lost 5 bases, and 7 bases lay in between. Germline-derived CDR1 and CDR2 are SGHRS and YFSETQ.

This clone was found a few times. The CDR3 nucleotides read TGTGCCATCAGTACAGGGTCTGGAAACACCATATATTTT. This sequence encodes CAISTGSGNTIYF. This chain connects TRBV10-3 to TRBJ1-3, with a possible D match to TRBD1 (6 bases). CDR3 length: 13 residues. Per the germline V gene, CDR1 is ENHRY and CDR2 is SYGVKD. V was pared by 5 bases and J by 1 base, with 6 bases between.

The chain is built from TRBV3-1 (or the pseudogene TRBV3-2) and TRBJ2-7, with 7 bases matching TRBD1. V shed 0 bases, J shed 5 bases, and the junction held 10 bases outside the gene matches. The CDR3 loop spans 16 amino acids. Germline CDR1 reads LGHDT; CDR2 reads YNNKEL (reference sequence). The CDR3 coding sequence is TGTGCCAGCAGCCAAGAGAGGGACAGTTATGGAGACGAGCAGTACTTC. Protein product: CASSQERDSYGDEQYF.

The chain has TRBV27 and TRBJ2-1; no reliable D call. The CDR3 runs 15 residues. The germline CDR1 and CDR2 sequences are MNHEY and SMNVEV (reference sequence). The V end was cut by 0 bases, the J end by 3 bases, with 9 bases between. The CDR3 bases are TGTGCCAGCAGTTTATCGGCCCAGTTCTACAATGAGCAGTTCTTC. It yields the protein CASSLSAQFYNEQFF.

The chain has TRBV19 and TRBJ2-3, with D unclear. Germline lookup yields CDR1 LNHDA and CDR2 SQIVND (reference sequence). The CDR3 consists of 14 residues. V was shortened by 5 bases and J by 0 bases, with 9 bases between the two germline ends. The CDR3 loop reads CASSADGSTDTQYF. The CDR3 DNA is TGTGCCAGTAGTGCTGACGGGAGCACAGATACGCAGTATTTT.

This sequence joins TRBV3-1 (or the pseudogene TRBV3-2) and TRBJ2-1; the match to TRBD2 covers 12 bases. This CDR3 is 15 amino acids long. After removal of 5 bases from V and 2 bases from J, the junction contained 1 base not matched to a gene. Germline CDR1 LGHDT, CDR2 YNNKEL (reference sequence). The CDR3, as DNA: TGTGCCAGCAGCGCTAGCGGGGGGGCCTACAATGAGCAGTTCTTC. Encoded protein: CASSASGGAYNEQFF.

V and J are TRBV2 and TRBJ1-6, with D possibly being TRBD1 (5 bases). Germline V gene sequence: CDR1 SNHLY, CDR2 FYNNEI. The CDR3 sequence is 15 residues long. The V end was cut by 1 base, the J end by 3 bases, with 7 bases between. CDR3 residues: CASSEEQVYNSPLHF. DNA for the CDR3: TGTGCCAGCAGTGAAGAACAGGTCTATAATTCACCCCTCCACTTT.

The chain carries TRBV5-1 and TRBJ2-5; 7 nucleotides align to TRBD2. CDR1 is SGHRS, CDR2 YFSETQ, per germline. J gave up 2 bases and V 6 bases, and 10 bases lay outside the gene matches. The CDR3 extends over 15 amino acids. The CDR3, as DNA: TGCGCCAGCACCCTCGGGGGGATGTTACAAGAGACCCAGTACTTC. Protein sequence: CASTLGGMLQETQYF.

The chain's CDR3 is CASSYSVNEQFF. Written as DNA, the CDR3 is TGTGCCAGCAGTTACTCTGTGAATGAGCAGTTCTTC. The J gene is TRBJ2-1, the V gene TRBV2; D not certain. Deletions cut 5 bases from V and 7 bases from J, with 9 bases between. This CDR3 comprises 12 residues. CDR1 SNHLY and CDR2 FYNNEI come from the germline V gene.

The chain couples TRBV7-3 to TRBJ1-1; D remains unclear. Germline-derived CDR1 and CDR2 are SGHTA and FQGTGA. The CDR3 has 13 residues. V lost 2 bases, J lost 1 base, and 5 bases lay in between. DNA for the CDR3: TGTGCCAGCAGCTTACGACAGAACACTGAAGCTTTCTTT. This sequence encodes CASSLRQNTEAFF.

This sequence joins TRBV7-9 and TRBJ1-4; no clear D. Between the trimmed V and J ends, which lost 5 bases and 11 bases, there was a span of 12 bases. Germline V gene lookup returns CDR1 SEHNR and CDR2 FQNEAQ (reference sequence). This CDR3 comprises 12 residues. The CDR3 coding sequence is TGTGCCAGCAGCCCGCCGAGAGGGAAACTGTTTTTT. Encoded protein: CASSPPRGKLFF. Filled out from reference TRBV7-9 and TRBJ1-4, the complete variable domain reads DTGVSQNPRHKITKRGQNVTFRCDPISEHNRLYWYRQTLGQGPEFLTYFQNEAQLEKSRLLSDRFSAERPKGSFSTLEIQRTEQGDSAMYLCASSPPRGKLFFGSGTQLSVL.

The chain links TRBV29-1 to TRBJ2-7; 8 bases agree with TRBD2. V was clipped by 3 bases and J by 7 bases; unmatched bases: 14. The CDR3 totals 15 residues. Germline V gene sequence: CDR1 SQVTM, CDR2 ANQGSEA. The CDR3 spells CSVDGLAGLFGEQYF. The CDR3 DNA reads TGCAGCGTTGACGGCCTAGCGGGTTTGTTTGGAGAGCAGTACTTC.

This clone was detected once. This chain connects TRBV24-1 to TRBJ1-5; TRBD1 matches 9 bases. CDR3 length equals 15 residues. Germline lookup yields CDR1 KGHDR and CDR2 SFDVKD. The V and J ends lost 4 bases and 0 bases, in that order; junction bases with no gene match: 0. The CDR3 nucleotides are TGTGCCACCAGTGAGGGACAGGGTAGCAATCAGCCCCAGCATTTT. It encodes CATSEGQGSNQPQHF.

A few counts support this clone. The chain recombines TRBV5-3 with TRBJ1-1; 9 bases line up with TRBD1. TRBV5-3 falls under the ORF class, with uncertain function. CDR3 size: 16 residues. The V segment lost 4 bases and the J segment 9 bases; nucleotides outside the gene matches: 16. The CDR3 region has the DNA TGTGCCAGAAGCCCGGGACAGGGCCTCGGGGCCTCGAAAGCTTTCTTT. This sequence encodes CARSPGQGLGASKAFF.

The rearrangement joins TRBV4-1 to TRBJ1-4; D unclear. In germline, CDR1 is MGHRA, CDR2 YSYEKL. The CDR3 length is 16 residues. Trimming shortened V by 5 bases and J by 8 bases, and 21 bases separated the two germline ends. CDR3 region: CASSTDRGVGGEKLFF. The CDR3 DNA reads as TGCGCCAGCAGCACGGACCGTGGGGTTGGAGGAGAAAAACTGTTTTTT.

This chain links TRBV6-6 with TRBJ2-3, with TRBD1 as a possible D gene (5 bases). Germline assignment: CDR1 MNHNY and CDR2 SVGAGI (reference sequence). With 7 bases removed from V and 1 base from J, the gap between germline ends came to 15 bases. This CDR3 spans 15 amino acids. CDR3 bases: TGTGCCAGCAATCAGGGTCCCGCTGGCACAGATACGCAGTATTTT. It encodes CASNQGPAGTDTQYF.

As for this clone: Distinct nucleotide sequences in the sample also encode this CDR3. The chain has TRBV4-2 and TRBJ1-1; D not certain. Trimming took 1 base from V and 3 from J, leaving 3 bases between them. The V gene's germline CDR1 is LGHNA and CDR2 YNFKEQ. The CDR3 consists of 12 residues. The chain's CDR3 is CASSQADTEAFF. For the CDR3, the DNA is TGTGCCAGCAGCCAAGCGGACACTGAAGCTTTCTTT.

The CDR3 here is CASSPIAGALYEQYF. The CDR3 coding sequence is TGTGCCAGCAGTCCGATAGCGGGGGCATTATACGAGCAGTACTTC. The chain combines TRBV6-5 with TRBJ2-7; 9 nucleotides agree with TRBD2. This CDR3 has 15 amino acids. In germline, CDR1 is MNHEY, CDR2 SVGAGI. J gave up 4 bases and V 5 bases, and 9 bases lay outside the gene matches.

The gene calls are TRBV28 and TRBJ1-5; no reliable D call. CDR1 and CDR2 from the germline V gene are MDHEN and SYDVKM. This CDR3 is 13 amino acids long. V was trimmed by 8 bases and J by 5 bases, leaving 13 bases between them. For the CDR3, the DNA is TGTGCCAGCCAGGCAGGATCGTATCAGCCCCAGCATTTT. Protein: CASQAGSYQPQHF.

V is TRBV25-1 and J is TRBJ2-1, with 7 bases that match TRBD1. Germline lookup yields CDR1 MGHDK and CDR2 SYGVNS. The ends lost 4 bases at V and 10 bases at J; junction bases unmatched: 4. CDR3 length: 12 residues. For the CDR3, the DNA is TGTGCCAGCAGTGGACAGGGACGAGAGCAGTTCTTC. Protein: CASSGQGREQFF.

The chain carries TRBV6-5 and TRBJ1-6, with D tentatively TRBD1 (6 bases). The CDR3 loop spans 14 amino acids. Germline V gene data show CDR1 as MNHEY and CDR2 as SVGAGI. Trimming left V 7 bases short and J 5 bases short, with 12 bases between. Here the CDR3 reads CASKTGTNNSPLHF. CDR3 sequence (DNA): TGTGCCAGCAAAACCGGGACAAATAATTCACCCCTCCACTTT.

The gene calls are TRBV19 and TRBJ2-2, with no clear D. The CDR3 contains 12 residues. Germline CDR1 reads LNHDA; CDR2 reads SQIVND (reference sequence). Trimming pared 9 bases from V and 4 bases from J, leaving 9 bases between. The CDR3 nucleotides read TGTGCCAGCGAACAGTTCACCGGGGAGCTGTTTTTT. Translated, it gives CASEQFTGELFF.

The chain carries TRBV14 and TRBJ2-1; weak D call: TRBD2 (6 bases). The CDR3 has 14 amino acids. The germline V gene has CDR1 SGHDN and CDR2 FVKESK. With 5 bases removed from V and 4 bases from J, the gap between germline ends came to 12 bases. CDR3 DNA: TGTGCCAGCAGCAAAAGCGGGTTTTACAATGAGCAGTTCTTC. This codes for CASSKSGFYNEQFF.

The chain links TRBV5-1 to TRBJ1-2; unclear D gene. Trimming pared 4 bases from V and 3 bases from J, leaving 19 bases between. This CDR3 spans 16 amino acids. Germline CDR1 and CDR2: SGHRS and YFSETQ. The CDR3 region has the DNA TGCGCCAGCAGCCCCCCGAAAGGCCCGGGAGACTATGGCTACACCTTC. The encoded protein is CASSPPKGPGDYGYTF.